This T cell receptor delta chain was documented in a study of gamma-delta chains in newborns, infants, children. Overall study context: Microbial exposure reportedly drives polyclonal innate γδ T cell expansion after birth.

TCRdb reprocessed the reads through CATT. The sample consists of about 5,100 delta-chain clones, 4% to 5.5% of them appearing once. In germline, CDR1 is GEAIGNYY, CDR2 EKD. The CDR3 extends over 20 amino acids. V was clipped by 3 bases and J by 0 bases; unmatched bases: 11. Source material: blood. This TCR was sampled from a child who was a newborn, infant or young child, either healthy, febrile or measles-vaccinated (not recorded which). V and J are TRDV2 and TRDJ3, with 9 bases fitting TRDD3. The J gene, left out of TCRdb, was set here by checking the DNA against germline. This chain's CDR3 is CACDDLLGETSSWDTRQMFF. CDR3 DNA sequence: TGTGCCTGTGACGACTTACTGGGGGAAACCAGCTCCTGGGACACCCGACAGATGTTTTTC.